This passage covers 18 T cell receptor beta chains from one sample sequenced in a study of cytomegalovirus exposure and HLA in healthy donors. PCR was performed using 60 Vbeta and 13 Jbeta primers. Clones were sequenced by immunoSEQ multiplex PCR, and TCRdb holds only the in-frame ones, with some missing. The sample yields around 190,000 clones, 70% to 80% seen once. The sequenced sample consisted of PBMCs. All receptors come from a man aged 60 to 75 in good health and CMV-seronegative.

V gene TRBV2 combines with J gene TRBJ2-1; 10 bases align to TRBD1. This CDR3 has 16 residues. Germline-derived CDR1 and CDR2 are SNHLY and FYNNEI. V was pared by 6 bases and J by 5 bases, with 10 bases of the junction left unmatched. The CDR3 loop is CASRGDRGFSHNEQFF. For the CDR3, the DNA is TGTGCCAGCAGAGGGGACAGGGGTTTTTCCCACAATGAGCAGTTCTTC.

The gene calls are TRBV27 and TRBJ2-1, with D perhaps matching TRBD1 (6 bases). V dropped 6 bases and J dropped 6 bases, with 15 bases sitting between them. Germline CDR1 is MNHEY and CDR2 is SMNVEV (reference sequence). This CDR3 comprises 14 residues. The CDR3 DNA follows: TGTGCCAGCAGCCGGCCGGGACAAAGCAATGAGCAGTTCTTC. This codes for CASSRPGQSNEQFF.

The V call is TRBV5-6, the J call TRBJ1-5; D is ambiguous. Trimming cost V 3 bases and J 5 bases, with 15 bases left between them. The CDR3 sequence is 15 residues long. Germline assignment: CDR1 SGHDT and CDR2 YYEEEE. The CDR3 nucleotides are TGTGCCAGCAGCTCCTGGGAGGCTACGTATCAGCCCCAGCATTTT. It codes for CASSSWEATYQPQHF.

The chain has TRBV10-3 and TRBJ2-5, with 13 nucleotides matching TRBD2. The CDR3 runs to 17 residues. Germline V gene lookup returns CDR1 ENHRY and CDR2 SYGVKD. The V and J ends lost 0 bases and 6 bases, in that order; junction bases with no gene match: 7. The CDR3 here is CAISESTGTSGVKTQYF. The CDR3 nucleotides read TGTGCCATCAGTGAGTCGACGGGGACTAGCGGGGTAAAGACCCAGTACTTC.

There are a few counts of this clone. The gene calls are TRBV5-1 and TRBJ2-2, with D unresolved. The CDR3 totals 16 residues. Germline values: CDR1 SGHRS, CDR2 YFSETQ. Between the trimmed V and J ends, which lost 0 bases and 2 bases, there was a span of 11 bases. For the CDR3, the DNA is TGCGCCAGCAGCTTGGAGGTGGGCGCCAACACCGGGGAGCTGTTTTTT. It encodes CASSLEVGANTGELFF.

V gene TRBV2 combines with J gene TRBJ2-5; a weak D match, TRBD2 (5 bases). CDR3 length: 13 residues. Trimming removed 6 bases from V and 2 bases from J, with 10 bases in between. Looked up from germline, CDR1 is SNHLY and CDR2 is FYNNEI. CDR3: CASRRALQETQYF. The CDR3 DNA reads TGTGCCAGCAGGCGGGCCCTACAAGAGACCCAGTACTTC.

This clone has only a few counts. This chain connects TRBV4-3 to TRBJ2-7; possible D gene TRBD2, 5 bases. Germline V gene lookup returns CDR1 LGHNA and CDR2 YSLEER. The CDR3 length is 16 residues. V was shortened by 1 base and J by 1 base, with 14 bases between the two germline ends. The CDR3 reads CASSQVLSGLSYEQYF. For the CDR3, the DNA is TGCGCCAGCAGCCAAGTACTTTCCGGACTGTCCTACGAGCAGTACTTC.

The chain is built from TRBV19 and TRBJ2-2, with 8 bases fitting TRBD1. V lost 3 bases, J lost 5 bases, and 8 bases stayed unmatched. This CDR3 contains 16 residues. Germline V CDR1 and CDR2: LNHDA, SQIVND (reference sequence). In DNA form, the CDR3 reads TGTGCCAGTAGTATCGACAGGGGCCAGGGGACCGGGGAGCTGTTTTTT. Protein: CASSIDRGQGTGELFF.

This clone has a single count. This chain uses TRBV29-1 with TRBJ1-1; 8 nucleotides align to TRBD1. The CDR3 is 13 amino acids. V lost 4 bases, J lost 1 base, and 2 bases stayed unmatched. Looked up from germline, CDR1 is SQVTM and CDR2 is ANQGSEA. For the CDR3, the DNA is TGCAGCGTTGTCACAGGGGGGAACACTGAAGCTTTCTTT. It is translated as CSVVTGGNTEAFF.

There are a few counts of this clone. V and J are TRBV27 and TRBJ2-2; D gene uncertain. The length of the CDR3 is 15 residues. The germline V gene encodes CDR1 MNHEY and CDR2 SMNVEV (reference sequence). V shed 6 bases and J shed 4 bases, with 15 bases lying between them. CDR3 in DNA: TGTGCCAGCAGCCCAACCGGTCAGGCCACCGGGGAGCTGTTTTTT. Protein: CASSPTGQATGELFF.

J is TRBJ2-3 and V is TRBV9, with 7 bases that match TRBD1. V lost 0 bases to trimming and J lost 6 bases; unmatched junction nucleotides: 4. The CDR3 is 14 amino acids. The germline V gene encodes CDR1 SGDLS and CDR2 YYNGEE. As DNA, the CDR3 is TGTGCCAGCAGCGTAGAAGGGGGCGTCGATACGCAGTATTTT. Its protein product is CASSVEGGVDTQYF.

This chain joins TRBV30 and TRBJ2-7; 8 nucleotides line up with TRBD2. Germline CDR1 is GTSNPN and CDR2 is SVGIG (reference sequence). With 1 base clipped from V and 4 bases from J, the junction kept 9 bases outside the gene matches. The CDR3 contains 15 residues. Written as DNA, the CDR3 is TGTGCCTGGAGTGCCGAGGCGGGAGGTTGGTACGAGCAGTACTTC. Amino acids: CAWSAEAGGWYEQYF.

The genes are TRBV18 and TRBJ1-1, with D perhaps matching TRBD1 (6 bases). Germline CDR1 is KGHSH and CDR2 is LQKENI. Trimming took 5 bases from V and 1 from J, leaving 14 bases between them. CDR3 length: 15 residues. The CDR3 loop is CASSEGGGSNTEAFF. CDR3 in DNA: TGTGCCAGCTCAGAAGGGGGTGGGTCGAACACTGAAGCTTTCTTT. Based on the CDR3 plus reference TRBV18 and TRBJ1-1, the full variable domain is NAGVMQNPRHLVRRRGQEARLRCSPMKGHSHVYWYRQLPEEGLKFMVYLQKENIIDESGMPKERFSAEFPKEGPSILRIQQVVRGDSAAYFCASSEGGGSNTEAFFGQGTRLTVV.

The rearrangement uses TRBV6-1 and TRBJ2-1; D may be TRBD1 (5 bases). Germline V gene data show CDR1 as MNHNS and CDR2 as SASEGT. The CDR3 has 16 residues. V lost 4 bases, J lost 0 bases, and 13 bases lay in between. CDR3 in amino acids: CASSAPGTGSYNEQFF. CDR3 nucleotides: TGTGCCAGCAGTGCTCCTGGTACAGGCTCCTACAATGAGCAGTTCTTC.

The chain couples TRBV28 to TRBJ2-1; 15 nucleotides line up with TRBD2. The CDR3 consists of 18 residues. With 6 bases clipped from V and 7 bases from J, the junction kept 13 bases outside the gene matches. The germline V gene has CDR1 MDHEN and CDR2 SYDVKM. CDR3 protein: CASRVAGTSGRIWNEQFF. Here the CDR3 DNA reads TGTGCCAGCAGAGTTGCCGGGACTAGCGGGAGGATTTGGAATGAGCAGTTCTTC.

This clone was observed a single time. J is TRBJ1-1 and V is TRBV30; D ambiguous. The germline V gene encodes CDR1 GTSNPN and CDR2 SVGIG (reference sequence). The CDR3 is 13 amino acids. Trimming removed 5 bases from V and 2 bases from J, with 12 bases in between. CDR3 region: CAWGWGGNTEAFF. CDR3 sequence (DNA): TGTGCCTGGGGTTGGGGAGGCAACACTGAAGCTTTCTTT.

This chain links TRBV29-1 with TRBJ1-1, with TRBD1 as a possible D gene (5 bases). V shed 2 bases and J shed 1 base, with 17 bases lying between them. Germline CDR1 and CDR2: SQVTM and ANQGSEA. The CDR3 length is 16 residues. This chain's CDR3 is CSVEPSVWGPNTEAFF. The DNA for the CDR3 is TGCAGCGTTGAACCGTCAGTCTGGGGCCCGAACACTGAAGCTTTCTTT.

The chain carries TRBV2 and TRBJ2-4; D perhaps matches TRBD2 (7 bases). The V gene lost 0 bases and the J gene lost 2 bases, with 17 bases spanning the gap. The CDR3 covers 18 residues. From germline, CDR1 is SNHLY and CDR2 FYNNEI. The DNA for the CDR3 is TGTGCCAGCAGTGAAGCCTGGGGGGGGGCTGGAACCAAAAACATTCAGTACTTC. Its translation: CASSEAWGGAGTKNIQYF.